These 7 T cell receptor beta chains share one sample of origin, sequenced in a study of blood T cell repertoires in COVID-19. Produced via immunoSEQ multiplex PCR; TCRdb's table is partial and in-frame only. The sample contains roughly 430,000 clones, 88% of which appear only once. Sequenced material: PBMCs or T cells enriched from blood (not recorded which). These receptors were collected from a woman between 40 and 55 years old with acute COVID-19.

V gene TRBV19 combines with J gene TRBJ1-5; no firm D call. V lost 5 bases and J lost 3, with 8 bases in between. The germline V gene has CDR1 LNHDA and CDR2 SQIVND (reference sequence). This CDR3 region has 13 residues. The CDR3 region has the DNA TGTGCCAGTAGTGAGAATATCAATCAGCCCCAGCATTTT. It encodes CASSENINQPQHF.

V is TRBV6-5 and J is TRBJ2-2; no definite D call. Germline-derived CDR1 and CDR2 are MNHEY and SVGAGI. Trimming cost V 4 bases and J 3 bases, with 6 bases left between them. The length of the CDR3 is 13 residues. CDR3 coding DNA: TGTGCCAGCAGTTTACATTACACCGGGGAGCTGTTTTTT. It yields the protein CASSLHYTGELFF.

This clone showed up just once. The J gene is TRBJ1-1, the V gene TRBV18; D may be TRBD1 (6 bases). V lost 2 bases, J lost 1 base, and 11 bases lay in between. Germline V gene data show CDR1 as KGHSH and CDR2 as LQKENI. The CDR3 consists of 15 residues. CDR3 coding DNA: TGTGCCAGCTCACCAAACAGGGCACCGAACACTGAAGCTTTCTTT. It codes for CASSPNRAPNTEAFF.

The chain links TRBV4-1 to TRBJ1-5; D might be TRBD1 (5 bases). Per germline, CDR1 MGHRA and CDR2 YSYEKL. V was trimmed by 4 bases and J by 8 bases, leaving 15 bases between them. CDR3 length: 14 residues. The CDR3 nucleotides are TGCGCCAGCAGCCGCGGGGCGCGCGGGGAGCCCCAGCATTTT. Translating gives CASSRGARGEPQHF.

The chain is built from TRBV9 and TRBJ1-2; D is undetermined. With 3 bases removed from V and 8 bases from J, the gap between germline ends came to 11 bases. Germline loops: CDR1 SGDLS, CDR2 YYNGEE. The CDR3 totals 12 residues. The CDR3 spells CASSAAVRGYTF. The CDR3 DNA is TGTGCCAGCAGCGCTGCGGTAAGGGGCTACACCTTC.

V gene TRBV6-6 combines with J gene TRBJ2-1, with 10 nucleotides matching TRBD1. Looked up from germline, CDR1 is MNHNY and CDR2 is SVGAGI (reference sequence). This CDR3 has 15 amino acids. V dropped 8 bases and J dropped 11; count of bases not matched to a gene: 15. DNA of the CDR3: TGTGCCAGCCTAACCCCAGACAGGGGGCGCAACAAGCAGTTCTTC. It codes for CASLTPDRGRNKQFF.

J is TRBJ1-3 and V is TRBV3-1 (or the pseudogene TRBV3-2); D perhaps matches TRBD1 (5 bases). The V and J ends lost 1 base and 1 base respectively, with 8 bases between them. The germline gives CDR1 LGHDT, CDR2 YNNKEL (reference sequence). The CDR3 has 15 amino acids. CDR3 region: CASSQVSGSGNTIYF. CDR3 in DNA: TGTGCCAGCAGCCAAGTGTCAGGGTCTGGAAACACCATATATTTT.